The 15 T cell receptor beta chains listed next were all sequenced from one sample in a study of T cell responses to AZD1222 COVID-19 vaccine (dated by TCRdb to 2020 to 2022). The library was prepared using the immunoSEQ multiplex PCR assay. The source is immuneACCESS, and TCRdb retained only in-frame sequences with V and J called. Part of the clones is not carried over; for the studies checked, unresolved V genes explain less than half of this, and the remainder is unexplained. The sample table shows some 150,000 clones, and roughly 94% are seen once. The ten largest clones take up roughly 4.4% of the sample. Taken with the paper, the label for time point translates to: baseline before first vaccination. The intended sense of this specimen's treatment or condition label: meningococcal conjugate vaccine given as trial control. The source material was peripheral blood, sampled on day 0 of MenACWY control vaccination. The receptors were sampled from an adult in good health.

This chain connects TRBV19 to TRBJ1-5; tentatively, D is TRBD1 (6 bases). Germline values: CDR1 LNHDA, CDR2 SQIVND (reference sequence). CDR3 length: 15 amino acids. Trimming removed 4 bases at V and 3 bases at J, with 13 bases between. CDR3 nucleotide sequence: TGTGCCAGTAGTACCCCGGGGGCAGACAATCAGCCCCAGCATTTT. The encoded protein is CASSTPGADNQPQHF.

The V and J genes are TRBV5-1 and TRBJ1-2; weak D call: TRBD1 (6 bases). Germline-derived CDR1 and CDR2 are SGHRS and YFSETQ. Trimming took off 4 bases at V and 2 bases at J, with 21 bases between the two ends. This CDR3 is 17 amino acids long. The CDR3 bases are TGCGCCAGCAGCCCGGAGGGCGGGGGCCCCGCGAACTATGGCTACACCTTC. As protein: CASSPEGGGPANYGYTF.

The chain links TRBV28 to TRBJ2-7; TRBD2 aligns across 8 bases. This CDR3 spans 15 amino acids. In germline, CDR1 is MDHEN, CDR2 SYDVKM. V lost 1 base and J lost 3; bases outside the gene matches: 5. The CDR3 coding sequence is TGTGCCAGCAGTTTATCAGGTAGCGGGATCTACGAGCAGTACTTC. Its translation: CASSLSGSGIYEQYF.

The chain has TRBV19 and TRBJ1-6; a weak D match, TRBD1 (5 bases). Germline values: CDR1 LNHDA, CDR2 SQIVND (reference sequence). Between the trimmed V and J ends, which lost 10 bases and 7 bases, there was a span of 11 bases. The CDR3 contains 12 residues. This CDR3 reads CATGQGNSPLHF. DNA for the CDR3: TGTGCCACAGGGCAGGGAAATTCACCCCTCCACTTT.

This chain links TRBV7-9 with TRBJ1-2; D might be TRBD1 (6 bases). The germline gives CDR1 SEHNR, CDR2 FQNEAQ (reference sequence). V was clipped by 5 bases and J by 3 bases, with 22 bases between them. This CDR3 is 17 amino acids long. CDR3 sequence (DNA): TGTGCCAGCAGCCCACGGCCCCTAGGGGGATATGACTATGGCTACACCTTC. This gives the protein CASSPRPLGGYDYGYTF.

The V call is TRBV19, the J call TRBJ2-2; D call uncertain. V shed 5 bases and J shed 2 bases, with 6 bases lying between them. The CDR3 runs 13 residues. Per germline, CDR1 LNHDA and CDR2 SQIVND (reference sequence). The CDR3 nucleotides read TGTGCCAGTAGTCGCAGAAACACCGGGGAGCTGTTTTTT. Translation gives CASSRRNTGELFF.

This clone came up once. The V gene is TRBV19, the J gene TRBJ2-1; 13 bases line up with TRBD2. Germline CDR1 and CDR2: LNHDA and SQIVND (reference sequence). The CDR3 is 17 residues long. V was pared by 5 bases and J by 0 bases, with 4 bases of the junction left unmatched. The CDR3 DNA reads TGTGCCAGTAGTTGGGGACTAGCGGGAAGCTCCTACAATGAGCAGTTCTTC. This gives the protein CASSWGLAGSSYNEQFF.

The rearrangement joins TRBV2 to TRBJ1-2; 7 positions match TRBD1. The CDR3 has 15 residues. Germline V CDR1 and CDR2: SNHLY, FYNNEI. V shed 6 bases and J 4 bases; nucleotides not matched to a gene: 11. The CDR3 here is CASRDRTGNSYGYTF. DNA of the CDR3: TGTGCCAGCAGGGATAGGACAGGAAACTCCTATGGCTACACCTTC. Full variable domain (remainder filled in from reference TRBV2 and TRBJ1-2): EPEVTQTPSHQVTQMGQEVILRCVPISNHLYFYWYRQILGQKVEFLVSFYNNEISEKSEIFDDQFSVERPDGSNFTLKIRSTKLEDSAMYFCASRDRTGNSYGYTFGSGTRLTVV.

The chain is built from TRBV5-1 and TRBJ2-1, with a tentative D call TRBD1 (9 bases). The germline V gene has CDR1 SGHRS and CDR2 YFSETQ. The CDR3 extends over 15 amino acids. V lost 4 bases and J lost 9, with 20 bases in between. For the CDR3, the DNA is TGCGCCAGCAGCCCCGGGACAGGGACTAGAGGTGAGCAGTTCTTC. Its protein is CASSPGTGTRGEQFF.

This clone has a single count. The chain is built from TRBV11-2 and TRBJ2-5, with D tentatively TRBD2 (5 bases). The CDR3 spans 16 residues. CDR1 SGHAT and CDR2 FQNNGV come from the germline V gene. V was trimmed by 6 bases and J by 4 bases, leaving 21 bases between them. CDR3 sequence: CASSLGPRGSGETQYF. CDR3 bases: TGTGCCAGCAGTCTAGGCCCTCGGGGAAGTGGAGAGACCCAGTACTTC. The whole variable domain, remainder taken from reference TRBV11-2 and TRBJ2-5, is EAGVAQSPRYKIIEKRQSVAFWCNPISGHATLYWYQQILGQGPKLLIQFQNNGVVDDSQLPKDRFSAERLKGVDSTLKIQPAKLEDSAVYLCASSLGPRGSGETQYFGPGTRLLVL.

V is TRBV30 and J is TRBJ1-3; no clear D gene. Germline lookup yields CDR1 GTSNPN and CDR2 SVGIG (reference sequence). The CDR3 runs to 11 residues. Trimming pared 5 bases from V and 4 bases from J, leaving 6 bases between. The CDR3, as DNA: TGTGCCTGGGGCTTGGGAAACACCATATATTTT. Protein: CAWGLGNTIYF.

The CDR3 DNA is TGTGCCAGTGCGACTAGCCGCAACGAGCAGTACTTC. Translated, it gives CASATSRNEQYF. V and J are TRBV19 and TRBJ2-7; TRBD2 matches at 7 bases. This CDR3 is built from 12 residues. Germline V gene data show CDR1 as LNHDA and CDR2 as SQIVND (reference sequence). Losses at the gene ends were 8 bases for V and 5 bases for J; bases not matched to a gene: 6.

This clone was seen a single time. The DNA for the CDR3 is TGCGCCAGCAGTGAAGGTGTGGGGAGACTAGCGGGAGACGGTGAGCAGTTCTTC. Translation: CASSEGVGRLAGDGEQFF. The chain carries TRBV10-1 and TRBJ2-1; 12 positions match TRBD2. Trimming cost V 3 bases and J 9 bases; bases outside gene matches: 15. This CDR3 has 18 residues. Germline V gene sequence: CDR1 WNHNN, CDR2 SYGVQD (reference sequence).

The chain carries TRBV10-3 and TRBJ2-3, with 9 bases identical to TRBD2. The V gene end was trimmed by 6 bases and the J gene end by 0 bases; junction bases not matched to a gene: 4. There are 15 residues in the CDR3. Per the germline V gene, CDR1 is ENHRY and CDR2 is SYGVKD. The CDR3 reads CAIRRTSASTDTQYF. For the CDR3, the DNA is TGTGCCATCAGGCGGACTAGCGCCAGCACAGATACGCAGTATTTT.

The DNA for the CDR3 is TGCGCCAGCAGCCAAGTAGGGACACCGAACACTGAAGCTTTCTTT. Translated: CASSQVGTPNTEAFF. This rearrangement joins TRBV4-1 to TRBJ1-1; weak D call: TRBD1 (6 bases). The ends were cut back, 1 base at V and 1 base at J, with 10 bases in the middle. The CDR3 runs 15 residues. CDR1 and CDR2 (germline): MGHRA, YSYEKL.